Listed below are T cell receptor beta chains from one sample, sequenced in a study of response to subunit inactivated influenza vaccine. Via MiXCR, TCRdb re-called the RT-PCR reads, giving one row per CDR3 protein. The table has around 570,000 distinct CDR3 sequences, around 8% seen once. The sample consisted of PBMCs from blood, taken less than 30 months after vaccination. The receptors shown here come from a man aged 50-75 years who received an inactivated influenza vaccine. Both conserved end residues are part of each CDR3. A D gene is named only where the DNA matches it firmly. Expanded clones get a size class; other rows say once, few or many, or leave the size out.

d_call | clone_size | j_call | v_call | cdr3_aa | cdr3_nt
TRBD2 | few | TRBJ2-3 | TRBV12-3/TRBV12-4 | CATNPRGGGTDTQYF | TGTGCCACCAACCCGCGCGGGGGGGGCACAGATACGCAGTATTTT
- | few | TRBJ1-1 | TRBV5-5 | CASSWQREVNTEAFF | TGTGCCAGCAGCTGGCAGCGGGAAGTGAACACTGAAGCTTTCTTT
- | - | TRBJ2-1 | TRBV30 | CAWSVRDSTYNEQFF | TGTGCCTGGAGTGTACGTGACAGTACCTACAATGAGCAGTTCTTC
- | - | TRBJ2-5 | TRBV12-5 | CASGLEQETQYF | TGTGCTAGTGGTCTGGAACAAGAGACCCAGTACTTC
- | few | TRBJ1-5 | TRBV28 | CASSLPFSNQPQHF | TGTGCCAGCAGTTTACCCTTTTCGAATCAGCCCCAGCATTTT
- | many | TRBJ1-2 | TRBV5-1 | CASSFGSQGYGYTF | TGCGCCAGCAGCTTTGGCAGCCAAGGGTATGGCTACACCTTC
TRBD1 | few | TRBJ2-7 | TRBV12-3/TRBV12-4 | CASSLGTGGIDEQYF | TGTGCCAGCAGTTTAGGGACAGGGGGCATCGACGAGCAGTACTTC
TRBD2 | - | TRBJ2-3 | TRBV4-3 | CASSQVWGTSGGTDTQYF | TGCGCCAGCAGCCAAGTCTGGGGGACTAGCGGGGGGACAGATACGCAGTATTTT
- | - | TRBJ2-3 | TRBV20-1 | CSARGGTSIYTQYF | TGCAGTGCTAGAGGCGGTACATCCATCTATACGCAGTATTTT
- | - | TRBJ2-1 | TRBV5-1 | CASSLGAVSEQFF | TGCGCCAGCAGCTTAGGGGCGGTGAGTGAGCAGTTCTTC
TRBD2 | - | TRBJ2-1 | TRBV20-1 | CSARDRGTSVNEQFF | TGCAGTGCTAGAGATCGTGGGACTAGCGTTAATGAGCAGTTCTTC
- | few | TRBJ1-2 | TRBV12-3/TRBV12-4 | CASSPQGFYTF | TGTGCCAGCAGTCCCCAGGGCTTCTACACCTTC
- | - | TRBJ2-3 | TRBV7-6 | CASSLGSSGVSTDTQYF | TGTGCCAGCAGCTTAGGGTCCAGCGGAGTTAGCACAGATACGCAGTATTTT
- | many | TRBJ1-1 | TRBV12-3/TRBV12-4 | CASSPPDRLEAFF | TGTGCCAGCAGTCCACCGGACAGACTTGAAGCTTTCTTT
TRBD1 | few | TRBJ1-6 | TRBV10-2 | CASSPGQGVGSLHF | TGCGCCAGCAGTCCGGGACAGGGGGTAGGATCCCTCCACTTT
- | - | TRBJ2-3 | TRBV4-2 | CASSQDYADTQYF | TGTGCCAGCAGCCAAGATTATGCAGATACGCAGTATTTT
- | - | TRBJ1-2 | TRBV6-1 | CASSRRTEDYGYTF | TGTGCCAGCAGCCGAAGGACAGAAGACTATGGCTACACCTTC
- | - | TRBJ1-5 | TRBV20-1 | CSARDSKNQPQHF | TGCAGTGCTAGAGATTCGAAAAATCAGCCCCAGCATTTT
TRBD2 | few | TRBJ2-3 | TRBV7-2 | CASSLVFAGGDWDTQYF | TGTGCCAGCAGCTTAGTTTTCGCGGGGGGTGATTGGGATACGCAGTATTTT
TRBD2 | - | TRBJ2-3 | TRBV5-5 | CASSPGPSGGTDTQYF | TGTGCCAGCAGCCCAGGCCCTAGCGGTGGGACAGATACGCAGTATTTT
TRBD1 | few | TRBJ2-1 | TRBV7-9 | CASSPRGHVYNEQFF | TGTGCCAGCAGCCCCAGGGGGCACGTCTACAATGAGCAGTTCTTC
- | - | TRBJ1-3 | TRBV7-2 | CASSLWGPGNTIYF | TGTGCCAGCAGCTTATGGGGTCCTGGAAACACCATATATTTT
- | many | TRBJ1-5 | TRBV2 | CASSALARSNQPQHF | TGTGCCAGCAGTGCCCTAGCCAGGAGCAATCAGCCCCAGCATTTT
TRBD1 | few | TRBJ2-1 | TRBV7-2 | CASSEVPEPGQESF | TGTGCCAGCAGCGAAGTCCCCGAACCGGGACAGGAGTCCTTC
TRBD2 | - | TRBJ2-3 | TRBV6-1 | CASSPSGSNTDTQYF | TGTGCCAGCAGTCCTAGCGGGAGTAACACAGATACGCAGTATTTT
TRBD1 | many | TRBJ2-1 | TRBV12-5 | CASGLIGQGSEQFF | TGTGCTAGTGGTTTGATAGGACAGGGGAGTGAGCAGTTCTTC
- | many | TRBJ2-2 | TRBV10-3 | CAIRDPAGELFF | TGTGCCATCAGGGATCCGGCCGGGGAGCTGTTTTTT
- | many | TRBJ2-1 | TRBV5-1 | CASSLGPGWGADEQFF | TGCGCCAGCAGCTTAGGCCCAGGTTGGGGGGCGGATGAGCAGTTCTTC
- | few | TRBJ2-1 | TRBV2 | CALFQTRGAYNEQFF | TGTGCCCTTTTTCAGACCCGAGGGGCCTACAATGAGCAGTTCTTC
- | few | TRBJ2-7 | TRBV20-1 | CSARDGRGGLQYF | TGCAGTGCTAGAGATGGACGCGGTGGGCTGCAGTACTTC
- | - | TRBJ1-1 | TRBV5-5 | CASSLPGLGRLNTEAFF | TGTGCCAGCAGCTTGCCGGGTCTGGGGCGGCTAAACACTGAAGCTTTCTTT
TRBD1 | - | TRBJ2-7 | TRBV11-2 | CASSLETGVTYEQYF | TGTGCCAGCAGCTTAGAGACAGGGGTCACCTACGAGCAGTACTTC
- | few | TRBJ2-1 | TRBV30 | CAWTSPFNEQFF | TGTGCCTGGACAAGCCCATTCAATGAGCAGTTCTTC
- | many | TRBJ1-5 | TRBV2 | CASSEATGRRSNQPQHF | TGTGCCAGCAGTGAAGCCACGGGGAGGCGTTCCAATCAGCCCCAGCATTTT
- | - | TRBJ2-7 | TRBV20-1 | CSAVAVSYEQYF | TGCAGTGCGGTGGCGGTTTCCTACGAGCAGTACTTC
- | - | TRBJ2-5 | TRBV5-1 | CASSFGGFRETQYF | TGCGCCAGCAGCTTCGGGGGATTCAGAGAGACCCAGTACTTC
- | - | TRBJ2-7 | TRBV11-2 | CASSPLPAVVYEQYF | TGTGCCAGCAGCCCTCTTCCCGCCGTGGTCTACGAGCAGTACTTC
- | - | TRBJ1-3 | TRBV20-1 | CSAQYSGNTIYF | TGCAGTGCACAGTACTCTGGAAACACCATATATTTT
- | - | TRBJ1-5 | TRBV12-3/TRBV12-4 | CASSLAPGLMSNQPQHF | TGTGCCAGCAGTCTCGCCCCCGGACTCATGAGCAATCAGCCCCAGCATTTT
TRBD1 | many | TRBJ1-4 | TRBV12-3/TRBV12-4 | CASSFSGGKEKLFF | TGTGCCAGCAGTTTCTCAGGGGGGAAAGAAAAACTGTTTTTT
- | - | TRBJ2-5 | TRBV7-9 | CASSLGRGSAAGGTQYF | TGTGCCAGCAGCTTAGGACGGGGATCAGCGGCCGGGGGGACCCAGTACTTC
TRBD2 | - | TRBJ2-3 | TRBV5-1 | CASSLDPSGSIPDTQYF | TGCGCCAGCAGCTTGGATCCTAGCGGGAGTATCCCAGATACGCAGTATTTT